The sequence of this TCR beta chain was determined in a study of blood T cell repertoires in COVID-19. CDR3 length equals 14 residues. Germline lookup yields CDR1 LGHDT and CDR2 YNNKEL (reference sequence). The junction had 2 bases not matched to a gene; V was cut back by 3 bases and J by 7 bases. Original methodology: It was from reference gene primer amplification that nucleated cell counts were estimated. TCRdb's copy holds only in-frame clones and misses some; the assay was immunoSEQ multiplex PCR. V and J calls and clone size come straight from that table; D and trimming were deduced from the DNA. Among approximately 240,000 clones listed, roughly 80% were seen once.

The material sequenced was peripheral blood. The J gene is TRBJ2-1, the V gene TRBV3-1 (or the pseudogene TRBV3-2), with 11 bases that match TRBD1. The sequence was obtained from a woman of 80 years or more with active or convalescent COVID-19. The chain's CDR3 is CASSQGQGVNEQFF. The CDR3 bases are TGTGCCAGCAGCCAGGGACAGGGGGTAAATGAGCAGTTCTTC.